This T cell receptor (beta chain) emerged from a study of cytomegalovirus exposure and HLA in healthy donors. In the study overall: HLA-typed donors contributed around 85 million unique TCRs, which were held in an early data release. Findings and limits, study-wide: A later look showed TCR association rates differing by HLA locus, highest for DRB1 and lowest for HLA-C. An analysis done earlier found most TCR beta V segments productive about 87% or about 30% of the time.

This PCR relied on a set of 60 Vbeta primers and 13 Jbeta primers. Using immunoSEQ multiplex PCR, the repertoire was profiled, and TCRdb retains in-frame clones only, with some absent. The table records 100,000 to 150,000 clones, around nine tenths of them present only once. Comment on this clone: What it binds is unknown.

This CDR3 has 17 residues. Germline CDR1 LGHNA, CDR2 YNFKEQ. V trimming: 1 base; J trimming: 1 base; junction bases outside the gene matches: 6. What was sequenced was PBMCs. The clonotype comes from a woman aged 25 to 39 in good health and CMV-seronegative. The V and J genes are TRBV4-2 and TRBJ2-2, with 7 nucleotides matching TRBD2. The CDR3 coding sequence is TGTGCCAGCAGCCAAGTAAAGGCTAGCGGGAACACCGGGGAGCTGTTTTTT. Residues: CASSQVKASGNTGELFF.